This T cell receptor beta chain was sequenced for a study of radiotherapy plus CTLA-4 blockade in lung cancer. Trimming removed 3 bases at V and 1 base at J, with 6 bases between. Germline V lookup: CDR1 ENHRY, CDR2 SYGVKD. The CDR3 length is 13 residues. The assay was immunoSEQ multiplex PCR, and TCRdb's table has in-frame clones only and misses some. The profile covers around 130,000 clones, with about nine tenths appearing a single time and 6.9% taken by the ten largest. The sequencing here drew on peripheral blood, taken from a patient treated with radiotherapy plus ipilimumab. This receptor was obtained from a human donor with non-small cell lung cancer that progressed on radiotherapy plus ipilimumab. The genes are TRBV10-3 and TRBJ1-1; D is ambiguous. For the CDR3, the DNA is TGTGCCATCAGTGAAATAGGGAACACTGAAGCTTTCTTT. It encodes CAISEIGNTEAFF.